These T cell receptor beta chains were read from a single sample in a study of blood T cells in healthy people across ages. Each CDR3 protein is one row after TCRdb ran MiXCR on the 5' RACE reads. The sample holds more than 1.4 million distinct CDR3 sequences, around 42% seen once. Sequenced: blood. The receptor set was obtained from a woman aged 18-35 years in good health. The CDR3 runs from the conserved cysteine through the conserved F or W. The order of the fields is D gene, clone size, J gene, CDR3 length, V gene, CDR3 DNA, CDR3 protein. D genes are given only for firm matches. A row's size may be missing; if present it is once, few, many or a size class.

. | . | TRBJ1-2 | 13 | TRBV10-3 | TGTGCCATCAGTGAAGGGGTGGGCTATGGCTACACCTTC | CAISEGVGYGYTF
TRBD2 | few | TRBJ2-3 | 18 | TRBV12-3/TRBV12-4 | TGTGCCAGCAGCTTGGGACTAGTTTGGGAGGGAAGCACAGATACGCAGTATTTT | CASSLGLVWEGSTDTQYF
TRBD2 | . | TRBJ2-3 | 14 | TRBV15 | TGTGCCACCAGCAGATGGACTAGCAGAGATACGCAGTATTTT | CATSRWTSRDTQYF
. | . | TRBJ2-5 | 17 | TRBV9 | TGTGCCAGCAGCGTAGCCCCGGCGGTCAGCGGCGGAGAGACCCAGTACTTC | CASSVAPAVSGGETQYF
. | few | TRBJ2-3 | 14 | TRBV20-1 | TGCAGTGCTCAGAATCCGGGCTACACAGATACGCAGTATTTT | CSAQNPGYTDTQYF
. | . | TRBJ1-2 | 17 | TRBV25-1 | TGTGCCAGCAGTGGCCCCCCTAGGGCAGGGGAAAACTATGGCTACACCTTC | CASSGPPRAGENYGYTF
TRBD2 | . | TRBJ2-7 | 17 | TRBV20-1 | TGCAGTGCTCGGACCGGAGGAGGAGCGGGGGTCTCCTACGAGCAGTACTTC | CSARTGGGAGVSYEQYF
. | . | TRBJ2-7 | 16 | TRBV28 | TGTGCCAGCAGTTTATTGGGTCGCGGAGGTAATTACGAGCAGTACTTC | CASSLLGRGGNYEQYF
. | . | TRBJ2-3 | 13 | TRBV28 | TGTGCCAGCAGCCCCCTGGGCCCAGATACGCAGTATTTT | CASSPLGPDTQYF
. | . | TRBJ2-1 | 15 | TRBV12-5 | TGTGCTAGTGGTTTTCCGGGACCAGGCCAGGGGGAGCAGTTCTTC | CASGFPGPGQGEQFF
. | . | TRBJ2-2 | 14 | TRBV29-1 | TGCAGCGCCACGCAGGGCAGCTACACCGGGGAGCTGTTTTTT | CSATQGSYTGELFF
. | few | TRBJ2-7 | 14 | TRBV6-1 | TGTGCCAGCAGTGAAGTTGAGATGCAGTACGAGCAGTACTTC | CASSEVEMQYEQYF
TRBD2 | . | TRBJ2-2 | 16 | TRBV4-1 | TGCGCTAGCAGCATGTTGGCGGGAGTGAGTACCGGGGAGCTGTTTTTT | CASSMLAGVSTGELFF
. | . | TRBJ2-6 | 18 | TRBV6-1 | TGTGCCAGCAGGACCCGGGGGACCGCAGCTGTTGGGGCCAACGTCCTGACTTTC | CASRTRGTAAVGANVLTF
. | . | TRBJ1-6 | 14 | TRBV18 | TGTGCCAGCTCACCATATGATTATAATTCACCCCTCCACTTT | CASSPYDYNSPLHF
. | . | TRBJ2-1 | 13 | TRBV25-1 | TGTGCCAGCAGTGAATCGGGGAAAGAGACCCAGTTCTTC | CASSESGKETQFF
. | . | TRBJ1-2 | 15 | TRBV20-1 | TGCAGTGCCATCTCCCGCGGCGGGGAGGTCTATGGCTACACCTTC | CSAISRGGEVYGYTF
. | few | TRBJ1-4 | 14 | TRBV6-6 | TGTGCCAGCAGTCTACAGGGCTTGGGTGAAAAACTGTTTTTT | CASSLQGLGEKLFF
. | . | TRBJ2-1 | 15 | TRBV28 | TGTGCCAGCAGGAGGAGCGAAAGCTCCTACAATGAGCAGTTCTTC | CASRRSESSYNEQFF
TRBD2 | few | TRBJ2-3 | 12 | TRBV6-1 | TGTGCCGTAATAGCGGGGTGGGATACGCAGTATTTT | CAVIAGWDTQYF
TRBD1 | . | TRBJ2-5 | 12 | TRBV5-1 | TGCGCCAGCAGCTACGACAGGGGGCCCCAGTACTTC | CASSYDRGPQYF
TRBD1 | . | TRBJ2-4 | 15 | TRBV7-2 | TGTGCCAGCAGTTTGGGACAGGGTATGCCAAACATTCAGTACTTC | CASSLGQGMPNIQYF
. | . | TRBJ2-1 | 14 | TRBV2 | TGTGCCAGCAGGAAACGACTAGTGGGCAATGAGCAGTTCTTC | CASRKRLVGNEQFF
. | many | TRBJ2-5 | 14 | TRBV29-1 | TGCAGCGTTGTGGGTCGGGGCGACCAAGAGACCCAGTACTTC | CSVVGRGDQETQYF
. | few | TRBJ2-7 | 16 | TRBV20-1 | TGCAGTGCTAGAGATACTGGGTTCGGCAGTCCCTACGAGCAGTACTTC | CSARDTGFGSPYEQYF
TRBD1 | . | TRBJ2-1 | 13 | TRBV29-1 | TGCAGCTCCCGGACAGGGACAGTGGAGACCCAGTTCTTC | CSSRTGTVETQFF
TRBD1 | few | TRBJ1-1 | 15 | TRBV7-9 | TGTGCCAGCAGCCCCCGGACAGGGACGGACACTGAAGCTTTCTTT | CASSPRTGTDTEAFF
. | . | TRBJ1-2 | 14 | TRBV28 | TGTGCCAGCAGTTTATACTCCCAGTACTATGGCTACACCTTC | CASSLYSQYYGYTF
. | . | TRBJ2-7 | 16 | TRBV11-2 | TGTGCCAGCAGACCCAAGGGCCCTACGACGTCCTACGAGCAGTACTTC | CASRPKGPTTSYEQYF
. | few | TRBJ2-1 | 16 | TRBV5-1 | TGCGCCAGCAGCCCCCTCGGGCAGGGGACCTACAATGAGCAGTTCTTC | CASSPLGQGTYNEQFF
. | once | TRBJ2-3 | 12 | TRBV7-2 | TGTGCCAGCAGATTGCTATCAGATACGCAGTATTTT | CASRLLSDTQYF
. | once | TRBJ1-1 | 13 | TRBV7-9 | TGTGCCAGCAGCCCAACCCCGACCGGTGAAGCTTTCTTT | CASSPTPTGEAFF
TRBD2 | . | TRBJ2-5 | 16 | TRBV6-1 | TGTGCCAGCAAAAAGGGGGCTAGCGGGAGGGGGGATGAGCAGTACTTC | CASKKGASGRGDEQYF